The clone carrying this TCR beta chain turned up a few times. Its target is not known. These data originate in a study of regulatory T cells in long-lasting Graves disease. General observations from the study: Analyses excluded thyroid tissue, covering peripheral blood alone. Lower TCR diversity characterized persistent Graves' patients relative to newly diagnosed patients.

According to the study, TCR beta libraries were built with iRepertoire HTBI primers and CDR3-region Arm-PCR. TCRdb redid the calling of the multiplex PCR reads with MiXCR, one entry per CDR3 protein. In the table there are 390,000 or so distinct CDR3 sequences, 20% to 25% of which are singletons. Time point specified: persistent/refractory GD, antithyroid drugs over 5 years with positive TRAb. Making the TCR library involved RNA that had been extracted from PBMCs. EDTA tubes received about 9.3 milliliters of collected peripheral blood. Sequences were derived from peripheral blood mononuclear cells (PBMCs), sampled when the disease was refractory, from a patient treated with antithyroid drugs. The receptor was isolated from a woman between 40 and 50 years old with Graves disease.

CDR3 loop: CASSPGLAGVRETQYF. The CDR3 DNA follows: TGTGCCAGCAGCCCCGGACTAGCGGGAGTAAGAGAGACCCAGTACTTC. The J gene is TRBJ2-5, the V gene TRBV5-4; 13 nucleotides agree with TRBD2. V was pared by 4 bases and J by 4 bases, with 7 bases of the junction left unmatched. CDR3 length: 16 residues. Germline CDR1 is SGHNT and CDR2 is YYREEE (reference sequence).